In this sample, the clone carrying this TCR beta chain turned up a few times. The antigen remains unidentified. This sample stems from a study of Ad26.COV2.S vaccination and SARS-CoV-2 variants. Across the whole study: Enrollment placed the donor in the COV1001 Ad26.COV2.S trial arm.

Trimming pared 5 bases from V and 3 bases from J, leaving 8 bases between. The CDR3 loop spans 12 amino acids. Germline V lookup: CDR1 MNHNY, CDR2 SVGAGI (reference sequence). Whole-study findings and limits: The TCR breadth and depth analyses may have produced an underestimate of total T cell responses.

As to treatment: roughly 20 received Ad26.COV2.S at low or high dose, single or two shots; about 5 received placebo; per-sample allocation not given. It was on day 63 after the first vaccine or placebo injection that samples were taken. The repertoire was sequenced with immunoSEQ multiplex PCR; TCRdb's copy has only in-frame clones and lacks some. The data show some 340,000 clones, over 80% seen once. This clonotype was sampled from a person aged 18-60 years who received the Ad26.COV2.S COVID-19 vaccine or a placebo. Source: peripheral blood, taken in a trial of Ad26.COV2.S vaccine versus placebo. V and J are TRBV6-6 and TRBJ2-7; D gene unclear. The CDR3 bases are TGTGCCAGCAGTATCCCCCTCTACGAGCAGTACTTC. This gives the protein CASSIPLYEQYF.